This is a list of T cell receptor beta chains from one sample in a study of blood T cells in healthy people across ages. TCRdb reprocessed the 5' RACE reads via MiXCR and lists one record per CDR3 protein. The sample has roughly 900,000 distinct CDR3 sequences, about 48% seen once. Input material: blood. The receptor source for this set is a man aged 30 to 39 in good health. Both conserved end residues are part of each CDR3. D genes are given only for firm matches. Not every row has a clone size; where given, it reads once, few, many or a size class.

j_gene,abundance,d_gene,v_gene,CDR3aa,CDR3nt
TRBJ2-5,.,.,TRBV5-1,CASSLEGPKETQYF,TGCGCCAGCAGCTTGGAAGGGCCCAAAGAGACCCAGTACTTC
TRBJ1-1,many,.,TRBV27,CASSLSWENTEAFF,TGTGCCAGCAGTTTATCATGGGAGAACACTGAAGCTTTCTTT
TRBJ2-1,.,TRBD2,TRBV12-3/TRBV12-4,CASRSSGRANEQFF,TGTGCCAGCAGGTCTAGCGGGAGAGCAAATGAGCAGTTCTTC
TRBJ2-3,.,TRBD2,TRBV7-2,CASSPEGLAGDTQYF,TGTGCCAGCAGCCCCGAGGGACTAGCGGGGGATACGCAGTATTTT
TRBJ2-3,.,.,TRBV25-1,CASSWERTQYF,TGTGCCAGCAGTTGGGAGCGGACGCAGTATTTT
TRBJ2-4,.,TRBD1,TRBV20-1,CSAGQGAKNIQYF,TGCAGTGCCGGACAGGGGGCCAAAAACATTCAGTACTTC
TRBJ1-2,.,TRBD1,TRBV27,CASSLSDGQVGHYGYTF,TGTGCCAGCAGTTTATCCGATGGACAGGTCGGGCACTATGGCTACACCTTC
TRBJ2-7,few,.,TRBV28,CASSIQSTGGSSYNEQYF,TGTGCCAGCTCTATCCAGTCTACCGGGGGAAGCTCCTACAATGAGCAGTACTTC
TRBJ1-1,.,.,TRBV27,CASSLWADNTEAFF,TGTGCCAGCAGTTTATGGGCCGACAACACTGAAGCTTTCTTT
TRBJ2-5,once,TRBD1,TRBV20-1,CSARDWPRQGGETQYF,TGCAGTGCTAGAGATTGGCCCCGACAGGGGGGGGAGACCCAGTACTTC
TRBJ1-2,few,.,TRBV7-3,CASSLKVKERSYGYTF,TGTGCCAGCAGCTTAAAGGTCAAAGAGAGGAGCTATGGCTACACCTTC
TRBJ2-5,few,TRBD2,TRBV2,CASNSGGAKTQYF,TGTGCCAGCAATAGCGGGGGGGCTAAGACCCAGTACTTC
TRBJ2-5,.,TRBD2,TRBV6-2/TRBV6-3,CASSYLGTSRETQYF,TGTGCCAGCAGTTACCTCGGGACTAGCCGAGAGACCCAGTACTTC
TRBJ2-3,few,.,TRBV24-1,CATSAAKESTDTQYF,TGTGCCACCAGTGCCGCCAAGGAGAGCACAGATACGCAGTATTTT
TRBJ2-7,.,.,TRBV27,CAAQTPTCEQYF,TGTGCCGCCCAGACTCCCACCTGCGAGCAGTACTTC
TRBJ1-2,few,.,TRBV28,CASSLSSPGRNGYTF,TGTGCCAGCAGTTTATCCAGTCCGGGGAGAAATGGCTACACCTTC
TRBJ2-5,few,.,TRBV7-2,CASSLAGGPVETQYF,TGTGCCAGCAGCTTAGCGGGGGGGCCGGTAGAGACCCAGTACTTC
TRBJ2-7,.,.,TRBV6-1,CASSDGASRAIFSYEQYF,TGTGCCAGCAGCGACGGGGCTTCCCGTGCCATCTTCTCCTACGAGCAGTACTTC
TRBJ1-2,few,TRBD1,TRBV5-6,CASSLSRGQMNGYTF,TGTGCCAGCAGCTTGAGCAGGGGGCAGATGAATGGCTACACCTTC
TRBJ2-1,.,.,TRBV3-1,CASSQFLGVEQFF,TGTGCCAGCAGCCAATTTTTAGGGGTTGAGCAGTTCTTC
TRBJ1-1,once,.,TRBV7-9,CASSSDGRLNAEAFF,TGTGCCAGCAGCTCGGATGGTCGGTTGAACGCTGAAGCTTTCTTT
TRBJ2-7,few,.,TRBV7-2,CASTLGGEQYF,TGTGCCAGCACCCTGGGTGGCGAGCAGTACTTC
TRBJ2-7,.,.,TRBV28,CASRPGTNEQYF,TGTGCCAGCAGGCCCGGGACAAACGAGCAGTACTTC
TRBJ2-1,.,TRBD1,TRBV2,CASRQGVGNEQFF,TGTGCCAGCCGCCAGGGGGTGGGCAATGAGCAGTTCTTC
TRBJ2-5,few,TRBD1,TRBV4-1,CASSQEGQGGETQYF,TGCGCCAGCAGCCAAGAAGGACAGGGCGGCGAGACCCAGTACTTC
TRBJ1-2,.,TRBD1,TRBV11-2,CASSSRRDRDRANYGYTF,TGTGCCAGCAGCTCACGGAGGGACAGGGATCGAGCTAACTATGGCTACACCTTC
TRBJ2-3,once,TRBD2,TRBV5-1,CASSSTNYRLAGGRSTDTQYF,TGCGCCAGTAGCTCGACCAACTACCGGCTAGCGGGGGGGCGTTCCACAGATACGCAGTATTTT
TRBJ1-4,.,.,TRBV20-1,CSARSGGEKLFF,TGCAGTGCTAGATCGGGGGGAGAAAAACTGTTTTTT
TRBJ1-1,.,TRBD1,TRBV29-1,CSVGGDRDPEAFF,TGCAGCGTTGGCGGGGACAGGGACCCTGAAGCTTTCTTT
TRBJ2-3,once,TRBD2,TRBV7-2,CASSLGPSGGSTDTQYF,TGTGCCAGCAGCTTAGGCCCTAGCGGGGGGAGCACAGATACGCAGTATTTT
TRBJ2-7,.,TRBD1,TRBV25-1,CASSEYSVRGQHEQYF,TGTGCCAGCAGTGAATATTCGGTCAGGGGGCAACACGAGCAGTACTTC
TRBJ2-3,.,.,TRBV10-3,CAIGRGGTDTQYF,TGTGCCATCGGTCGGGGTGGAACAGATACGCAGTATTTT
TRBJ2-7,once,.,TRBV20-1,CSAGTLSYEQYF,TGCAGTGCCGGGACCCTCTCCTACGAGCAGTACTTC
TRBJ2-1,.,.,TRBV10-3,CAISSDGASYNEQFF,TGTGCCATCAGTAGCGACGGGGCAAGCTACAATGAGCAGTTCTTC
TRBJ1-1,few,.,TRBV6-5,CASSYRGRNTEAFF,TGTGCCAGTTCCTATAGGGGGAGGAACACTGAAGCTTTCTTT
TRBJ2-7,.,.,TRBV29-1,CSVHQEGRPYEQYF,TGCAGCGTTCATCAAGAGGGACGGCCCTACGAGCAGTACTTC
TRBJ2-7,.,.,TRBV5-6,CASSFPGLNEQYF,TGTGCCAGCAGCTTTCCGGGGTTGAATGAGCAGTACTTC
TRBJ2-1,few,TRBD1,TRBV11-3,CASSLTGREQFF,TGTGCCAGCAGCTTGACAGGGCGTGAGCAGTTCTTC
TRBJ2-3,.,TRBD1,TRBV20-1,CSATLGQGARTDTQYF,TGCAGTGCTACACTTGGTCAGGGGGCGAGAACAGATACGCAGTATTTT
TRBJ2-5,.,.,TRBV7-6,CASSLGVGVQETQYF,TGTGCCAGCAGCTTAGGGGTAGGCGTCCAAGAGACCCAGTACTTC
TRBJ2-1,.,.,TRBV27,CASSLEGPPLYNEQFF,TGTGCCAGCAGTTTGGAGGGGCCGCCCTTATACAATGAGCAGTTCTTC
TRBJ1-6,.,TRBD1,TRBV20-1,CSARGQTGVNSPLHF,TGCAGTGCTAGGGGACAGACAGGGGTCAATTCACCCCTCCACTTT
TRBJ2-1,.,TRBD2,TRBV7-6,CASSLGASGTDEQFF,TGTGCCAGCAGCTTAGGGGCTAGCGGGACGGATGAGCAGTTCTTC
TRBJ1-4,few,TRBD1,TRBV24-1,CATSDPGTGGEKLFF,TGTGCCACCAGTGACCCCGGGACAGGAGGGGAAAAACTGTTTTTT
TRBJ1-2,once,.,TRBV15,CATSSLTGGYGYTF,TGTGCCACCAGCAGCCTGACAGGCGGCTATGGCTACACCTTC
TRBJ1-5,.,TRBD1,TRBV12-3/TRBV12-4,CASSFGGGRSNQPQHF,TGTGCCAGCAGTTTTGGAGGGGGCAGGAGCAATCAGCCCCAGCATTTT
TRBJ2-1,.,.,TRBV29-1,CSVDATKRDEQFF,TGCAGCGTTGATGCGACTAAGCGGGATGAGCAGTTCTTC
TRBJ1-1,.,TRBD1,TRBV7-3,CASSSGTDTEAFF,TGTGCCAGCAGCTCCGGGACAGACACTGAAGCTTTCTTT
TRBJ2-1,.,TRBD2,TRBV9,CASSSGTSGGDVQFF,TGTGCCAGCAGCTCTGGGACTAGCGGGGGGGATGTGCAGTTCTTC
TRBJ2-3,.,TRBD2,TRBV2,CASSPRSGGITDTQYF,TGTGCCAGCAGTCCTAGGAGCGGGGGTATCACAGATACGCAGTATTTT
TRBJ2-1,many,.,TRBV20-1,CSVLGLANEQFF,TGCAGTGTATTAGGTCTAGCCAATGAGCAGTTCTTC
TRBJ2-7,.,TRBD2,TRBV20-1,CSAGETSGGGNNEQYF,TGCAGTGCTGGGGAGACTAGCGGGGGGGGAAACAATGAGCAGTACTTC
TRBJ2-1,once,.,TRBV5-1,CASSTGTFGNEQFF,TGCGCCAGCAGCACTGGGACTTTTGGGAATGAGCAGTTCTTC
TRBJ1-1,.,TRBD1,TRBV12-3/TRBV12-4,CASRVRGYTEAFF,TGTGCCAGCAGGGTCAGGGGGTACACTGAAGCTTTCTTT
TRBJ1-2,.,.,TRBV20-1,CSAGPRENYGYTF,TGCAGTGCTGGGCCCAGGGAGAACTATGGCTACACCTTC
TRBJ1-4,.,TRBD1,TRBV2,CASNLGQAGEKLFF,TGTGCCAGCAATCTCGGACAGGCCGGTGAAAAACTGTTTTTT
TRBJ2-1,.,TRBD1,TRBV6-5,CASSYSMYRTGTNEQFF,TGTGCCAGCAGTTACTCGATGTATAGGACAGGGACCAATGAGCAGTTCTTC
TRBJ2-6,.,TRBD1,TRBV20-1,CSARGQGAGGANVLTF,TGCAGTGCTAGGGGACAGGGGGCCGGAGGGGCCAACGTCCTGACTTTC
TRBJ2-3,.,.,TRBV5-1,CASSLDGADPDTQYF,TGCGCCAGCAGCTTGGATGGGGCGGACCCAGATACGCAGTATTTT
TRBJ2-3,once,TRBD2,TRBV20-1,CSARLAGFSTDTQYF,TGCAGTGCTAGGTTAGCGGGTTTTAGCACAGATACGCAGTATTTT